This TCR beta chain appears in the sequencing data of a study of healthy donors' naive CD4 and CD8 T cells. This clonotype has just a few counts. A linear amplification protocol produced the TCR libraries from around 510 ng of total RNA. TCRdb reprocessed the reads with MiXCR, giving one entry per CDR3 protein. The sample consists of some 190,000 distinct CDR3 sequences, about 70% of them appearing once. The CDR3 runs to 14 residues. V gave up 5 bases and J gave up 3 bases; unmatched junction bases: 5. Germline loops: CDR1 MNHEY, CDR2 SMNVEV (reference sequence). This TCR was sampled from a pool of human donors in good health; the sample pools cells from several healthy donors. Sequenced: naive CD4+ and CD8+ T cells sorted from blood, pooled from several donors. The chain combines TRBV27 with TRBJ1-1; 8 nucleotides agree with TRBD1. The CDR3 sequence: CASSPGQEYTEAFF. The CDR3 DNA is TGTGCCAGCAGTCCGGGACAGGAGTACACTGAAGCTTTCTTT.